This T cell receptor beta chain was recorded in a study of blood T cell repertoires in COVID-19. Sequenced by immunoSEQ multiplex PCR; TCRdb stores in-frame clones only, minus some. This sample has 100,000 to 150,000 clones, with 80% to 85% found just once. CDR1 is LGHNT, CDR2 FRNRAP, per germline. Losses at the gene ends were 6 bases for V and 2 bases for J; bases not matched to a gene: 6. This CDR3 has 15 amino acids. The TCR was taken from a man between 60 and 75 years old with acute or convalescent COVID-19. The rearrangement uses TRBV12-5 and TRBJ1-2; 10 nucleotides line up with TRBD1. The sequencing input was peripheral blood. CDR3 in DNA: TGTGCTAGTGGCCCGGACAGGGGGGTCAACTATGGCTACACCTTC. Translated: CASGPDRGVNYGYTF.